The sequence of this T cell receptor beta chain was determined in a study of blood T cell dynamics during melanoma immunotherapy. Study-level information: Patients with metastatic melanoma got pembrolizumab or nivolumab-ipilimumab as first-line care.

Repertoires were generated with immunoSEQ multiplex PCR, while TCRdb's copy carries only in-frame clones and drops some. The table lists around 20,000 clones, nearly 90% of them singletons, with roughly 7.2% in the top ten. Specified time point: week 3, after first cycle of checkpoint inhibitor. Sampling occurred pretreatment (T0) and at week 3 (W3), after cycle one of checkpoint blockade. CDR1 and CDR2 from the germline V gene are LGHNA and YNFKEQ. V was clipped by 1 base and J by 5 bases, with 5 bases between them. The CDR3 covers 12 residues. V usage is TRBV4-2 and J usage is TRBJ2-5; D gene unclear. This material consisted of blood, taken from a patient treated with checkpoint blockade. This clonotype was sampled from a human donor with melanoma. CDR3 protein: CASSQGRETQYF. The CDR3 DNA sequence: TGTGCCAGCAGCCAAGGCAGGGAGACCCAGTACTTC.